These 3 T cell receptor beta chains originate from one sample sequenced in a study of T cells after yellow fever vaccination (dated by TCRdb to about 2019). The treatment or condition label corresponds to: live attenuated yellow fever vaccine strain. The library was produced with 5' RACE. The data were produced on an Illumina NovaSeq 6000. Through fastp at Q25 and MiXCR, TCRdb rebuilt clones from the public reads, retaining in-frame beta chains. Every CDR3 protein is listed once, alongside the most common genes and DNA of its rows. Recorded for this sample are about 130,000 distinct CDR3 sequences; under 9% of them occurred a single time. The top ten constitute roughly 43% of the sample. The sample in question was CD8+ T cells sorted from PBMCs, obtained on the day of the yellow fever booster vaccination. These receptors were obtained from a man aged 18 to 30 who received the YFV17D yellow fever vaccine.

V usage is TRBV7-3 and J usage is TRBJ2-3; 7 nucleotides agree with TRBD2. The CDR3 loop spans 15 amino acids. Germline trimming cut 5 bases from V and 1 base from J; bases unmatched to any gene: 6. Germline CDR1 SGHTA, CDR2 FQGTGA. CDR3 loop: CASSTTGGGTDTQYF. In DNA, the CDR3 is TGTGCCAGCAGCACGACGGGGGGAGGCACAGATACGCAGTATTTT. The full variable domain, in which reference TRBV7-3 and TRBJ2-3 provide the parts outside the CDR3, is GAGVSQTPSNKVTEKGKYVELRCDPISGHTALYWYRQSLGQGPEFLIYFQGTGAADDSGLPNDRFFAVRPEGSVSTLKIQRTERGDSAVYLCASSTTGGGTDTQYFGPGTRLTVL.

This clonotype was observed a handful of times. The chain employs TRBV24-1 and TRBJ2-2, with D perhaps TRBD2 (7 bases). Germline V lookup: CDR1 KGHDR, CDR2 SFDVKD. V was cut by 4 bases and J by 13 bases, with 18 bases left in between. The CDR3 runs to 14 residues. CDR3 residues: CATSDSRSGGWLFF. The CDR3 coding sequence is TGTGCCACCAGTGACTCCCGATCGGGGGGCTGGCTGTTTTTT.

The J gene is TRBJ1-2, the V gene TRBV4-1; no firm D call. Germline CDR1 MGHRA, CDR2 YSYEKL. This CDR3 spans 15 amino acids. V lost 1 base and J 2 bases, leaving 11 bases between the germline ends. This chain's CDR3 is CASSQVMSYNYGYTF. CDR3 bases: TGCGCCAGCAGCCAAGTTATGAGCTACAACTATGGCTACACCTTC.